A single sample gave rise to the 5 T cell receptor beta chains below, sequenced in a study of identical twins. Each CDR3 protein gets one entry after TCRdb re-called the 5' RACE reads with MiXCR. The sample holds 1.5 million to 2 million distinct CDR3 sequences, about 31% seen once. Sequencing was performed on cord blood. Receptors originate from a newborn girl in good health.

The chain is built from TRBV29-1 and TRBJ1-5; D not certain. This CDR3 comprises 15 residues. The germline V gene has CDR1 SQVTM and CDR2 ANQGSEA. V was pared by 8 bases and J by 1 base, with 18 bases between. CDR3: CSIALADSSNQPQHF. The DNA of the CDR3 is TGCAGCATTGCCTTGGCGGATTCGAGCAATCAGCCCCAGCATTTT.

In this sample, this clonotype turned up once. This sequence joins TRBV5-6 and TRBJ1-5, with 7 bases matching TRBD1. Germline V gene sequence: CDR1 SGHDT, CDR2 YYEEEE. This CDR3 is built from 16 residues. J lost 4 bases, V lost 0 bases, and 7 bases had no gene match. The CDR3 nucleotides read TGTGCCAGCAGCTTGGCAATGGGACAGCTTAATCAGCCCCAGCATTTT. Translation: CASSLAMGQLNQPQHF.

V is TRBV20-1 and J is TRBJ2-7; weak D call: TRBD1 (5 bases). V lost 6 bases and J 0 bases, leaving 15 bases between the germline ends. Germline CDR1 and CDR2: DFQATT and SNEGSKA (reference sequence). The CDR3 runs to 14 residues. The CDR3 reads CSAGYLGASYEQYF. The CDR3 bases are TGCAGTGCCGGATACCTAGGGGCCTCCTACGAGCAGTACTTC.

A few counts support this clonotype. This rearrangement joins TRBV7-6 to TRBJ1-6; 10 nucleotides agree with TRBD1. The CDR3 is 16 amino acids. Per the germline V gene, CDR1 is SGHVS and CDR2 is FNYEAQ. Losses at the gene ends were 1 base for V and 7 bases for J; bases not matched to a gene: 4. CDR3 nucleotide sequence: TGTGCCAGCAGCTTAGGACAGGGGGCTGGCAATTCACCCCTCCACTTT. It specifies CASSLGQGAGNSPLHF.

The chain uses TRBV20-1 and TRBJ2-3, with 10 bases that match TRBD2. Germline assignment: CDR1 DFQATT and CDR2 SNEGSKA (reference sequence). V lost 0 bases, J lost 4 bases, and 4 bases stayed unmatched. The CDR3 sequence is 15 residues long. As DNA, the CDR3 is TGCAGTGCTAGAGAGGCTAGCGGGAGAGCAGATACGCAGTATTTT. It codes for CSAREASGRADTQYF.